Listed here are 27 T cell receptor beta chains from one sample, sequenced in a study of cytomegalovirus exposure and HLA in healthy donors. PCR employed 60 Vbeta and 13 Jbeta primers. Method: immunoSEQ multiplex PCR; TCRdb's copy keeps in-frame clones and lacks some. This sample has under 200,000 clones, with about four fifths found just once. The sample consisted of PBMCs. The receptors originated from a woman aged 18-29 years in good health and CMV-seronegative.

Turning to this clone: Germline and junction disagree at one end, which may indicate a read error. The gene calls are TRBV30 and TRBJ1-6; D perhaps matches TRBD1 (6 bases). Germline values: CDR1 GTSNPN, CDR2 SVGIG (reference sequence). The CDR3 contains 12 residues. The CDR3 sequence is CAWRTGNSPLHF. CDR3 bases: TGTGCCTGGAGAACAGGGAATTCCCCCCTCCACTTT.

The chain links TRBV4-1 to TRBJ2-1; tentatively, D is TRBD2 (6 bases). Looked up from germline, CDR1 is MGHRA and CDR2 is YSYEKL. CDR3 length equals 16 residues. The V gene lost 1 base and the J gene lost 8 bases, with 18 bases spanning the gap. CDR3 sequence: CASSQVTGTFDDEQFF. CDR3 coding DNA: TGCGCCAGCAGCCAAGTTACCGGGACTTTTGACGATGAGCAGTTCTTC.

This clone was counted only a few times. The chain recombines TRBV28 with TRBJ1-4; D remains unclear. The CDR3 has 12 residues. The germline V gene encodes CDR1 MDHEN and CDR2 SYDVKM. V was clipped by 3 bases and J by 8 bases, with 7 bases between them. CDR3 sequence (DNA): TGTGCCAGCAGTTTGACAAACGAAAAACTGTTTTTT. The encoded protein is CASSLTNEKLFF.

The chain employs TRBV4-3 and TRBJ1-2; D perhaps matches TRBD1 (5 bases). Germline V gene data show CDR1 as LGHNA and CDR2 as YSLEER. The CDR3 covers 14 residues. With 4 bases removed from V and 0 bases from J, the gap between germline ends came to 9 bases. The CDR3 nucleotides read TGCGCCAGCAGCCCCAGGGTTACTAACTATGGCTACACCTTC. This gives the protein CASSPRVTNYGYTF.

The V gene is TRBV11-3, the J gene TRBJ2-3; TRBD2 agrees at 8 bases. Trimming removed 5 bases from V and 7 bases from J; junction bases left unmatched: 17. Germline V gives CDR1 SGHNT, CDR2 YENEEA. The CDR3 runs 17 residues. CDR3 coding DNA: TGTGCCAGCAGCGGAGGGACCCTCCGCGGGGGGAAAAATACGCAGTATTTT. It specifies CASSGGTLRGGKNTQYF.

Written as DNA, the CDR3 is TGTGCCAGCAGCTTAGCGCTGGGGGGACTGTACAATGAGCAGTTCTTC. The encoded protein is CASSLALGGLYNEQFF. The V call is TRBV7-2, the J call TRBJ2-1; tentative D call: TRBD2 (6 bases). Per germline, CDR1 SGHTA and CDR2 FQGNSA. The CDR3 totals 16 residues. The ends were cut back, 0 bases at V and 4 bases at J, with 13 bases in the middle.

The count of this clone is one. The chain is built from TRBV28 and TRBJ1-2, with 8 nucleotides matching TRBD1. CDR3 length: 12 amino acids. Per germline, CDR1 MDHEN and CDR2 SYDVKM. The V gene end was trimmed by 6 bases and the J gene end by 8 bases; junction bases not matched to a gene: 5. Here the CDR3 DNA reads TGTGCCAGCAGCACGACAGGGGACGGCTACACCTTC. As protein: CASSTTGDGYTF.

This chain uses TRBV21-1 with TRBJ2-5; the table's D gene call, TRBD2, was not cross checked with the DNA. TRBV21-1 is classified as a pseudogene. The CDR3 totals 14 residues. DNA of the CDR3: TGTGCCAGCAGCAAGGGACTAGCCGAAGAGACCCAGTACTTC. It is translated as CASSKGLAEETQYF.

V gene TRBV2 combines with J gene TRBJ1-4, with 8 bases lining up with TRBD1. V shed 3 bases, J shed 0 bases, and the junction held 6 bases outside the gene matches. The CDR3 runs to 17 residues. Germline V gene lookup returns CDR1 SNHLY and CDR2 FYNNEI. CDR3: CASSETDRATTNEKLFF. DNA of the CDR3: TGTGCCAGCAGTGAGACGGACAGGGCTACAACTAATGAAAAACTGTTTTTT.

The rearrangement links TRBV14 to TRBJ2-1, with TRBD2 matching 7 bases. Germline values: CDR1 SGHDN, CDR2 FVKESK. CDR3 length: 15 amino acids. With V trimmed by 3 bases and J by 6 bases, 8 bases remained unmatched. CDR3: CASSHGGSPSNEQFF. The CDR3 region has the DNA TGTGCCAGCAGCCACGGCGGGAGTCCCTCCAATGAGCAGTTCTTC.

The gene calls are TRBV28 and TRBJ2-7; 7 nucleotides agree with TRBD1. Germline lookup yields CDR1 MDHEN and CDR2 SYDVKM. The V segment lost 6 bases and the J segment 3 bases; nucleotides outside the gene matches: 14. The CDR3 runs 16 residues. The CDR3 sequence: CASSRSQGPRLYEQYF. CDR3 nucleotides: TGTGCCAGCAGCAGATCACAGGGGCCCCGGCTCTACGAGCAGTACTTC.

This chain connects TRBV7-2 to TRBJ2-5, with 8 positions matching TRBD1. Germline trimming cut 2 bases from V and 1 base from J; bases unmatched to any gene: 12. This CDR3 is 18 amino acids long. The germline CDR1 and CDR2 sequences are SGHTA and FQGNSA. The CDR3 region has the DNA TGTGCCAGCAGCTTATCCCCAGGGGGCTCTAGCCTCCAAGAGACCCAGTACTTC. Encoded protein: CASSLSPGGSSLQETQYF. Looking up the rest from reference TRBV7-2 and TRBJ2-5 gives the full variable domain: GAGVSQSPSNKVTEKGKDVELRCDPISGHTALYWYRQSLGQGLEFLIYFQGNSAPDKSGLPSDRFSAERTGGSVSTLTIQRTQQEDSAVYLCASSLSPGGSSLQETQYFGPGTRLLVL.

The chain carries TRBV9 and TRBJ2-6, with a possible D match to TRBD2 (7 bases). This CDR3 has 17 residues. Germline V gives CDR1 SGDLS, CDR2 YYNGEE. Trimming removed 0 bases at V and 2 bases at J, with 12 bases between. The CDR3 protein is CASSVGEGHPGANVLTF. In DNA form, the CDR3 reads TGTGCCAGCAGCGTAGGGGAGGGACACCCTGGGGCCAACGTCCTGACTTTC.

The chain has TRBV18 and TRBJ2-7; the D gene is possibly TRBD1 (5 bases). Trimming shortened V by 3 bases and J by 2 bases, and 11 bases separated the two germline ends. CDR1 is KGHSH, CDR2 LQKENI, per germline. CDR3 size: 14 residues. The CDR3 DNA sequence: TGTGCCAGCTCACCCACCGGACAAGCCTACGAGCAGTACGTC. It encodes CASSPTGQAYEQYV.

This clone was detected only once. V gene TRBV11-2 combines with J gene TRBJ2-2; no definite D call. This CDR3 spans 14 amino acids. Germline V gene data show CDR1 as SGHAT and CDR2 as FQNNGV. Trimming removed 3 bases at V and 0 bases at J, with 5 bases between. CDR3 in amino acids: CASSFGPNTGELFF. The CDR3, as DNA: TGTGCCAGCAGCTTCGGTCCGAACACCGGGGAGCTGTTTTTT.

The rearrangement joins TRBV6-5 to TRBJ2-7; the match to TRBD2 covers 8 bases. The CDR3 runs to 14 residues. The V gene end was trimmed by 0 bases and the J gene end by 9 bases; junction bases not matched to a gene: 7. Germline V gene sequence: CDR1 MNHEY, CDR2 SVGAGI. In DNA form, the CDR3 reads TGTGCCAGCAGTTACTCCTCGGTAGCGGGAACGCAGTACTTC. It encodes CASSYSSVAGTQYF.

The V call is TRBV9, the J call TRBJ2-3; perhaps TRBD1 as D (6 bases). The V end was cut by 4 bases, the J end by 2 bases, with 14 bases between. Germline assignment: CDR1 SGDLS and CDR2 YYNGEE. The CDR3 is made up of 15 amino acids. CDR3 bases: TGTGCCAGCAGCCGCCGGGACACATACACAGATACGCAGTATTTT. Translating it yields CASSRRDTYTDTQYF. Based on the CDR3 plus reference TRBV9 and TRBJ2-3, the full variable domain is DSGVTQTPKHLITATGQRVTLRCSPRSGDLSVYWYQQSLDQGLQFLIQYYNGEERAKGNILERFSAQQFPDLHSELNLSSLELGDSALYFCASSRRDTYTDTQYFGPGTRLTVL.

The genes are TRBV4-3 and TRBJ1-2; TRBD1 might be the D (5 bases). Trimming stripped 0 bases from V and 4 bases from J, with 12 bases between. Germline CDR1 reads LGHNA; CDR2 reads YSLEER. This CDR3 contains 15 residues. The CDR3 DNA reads TGCGCCAGCAGCCAAGATCGGGGGGAAAGCTATGGCTACACCTTC. This encodes CASSQDRGESYGYTF.

This clone was observed a handful of times. This rearrangement joins TRBV28 to TRBJ2-7; no firm D call. V lost 3 bases, J lost 1 base, and 10 bases lay in between. The CDR3 is made up of 14 amino acids. CDR1 MDHEN and CDR2 SYDVKM come from the germline V gene. The CDR3 nucleotides are TGTGCCAGCAGTTTTTTTGGCGGTTCCTACGAGCAGTACTTC. This translates into CASSFFGGSYEQYF. The full variable domain, in which reference TRBV28 and TRBJ2-7 provide the parts outside the CDR3, is DVKVTQSSRYLVKRTGEKVFLECVQDMDHENMFWYRQDPGLGLRLIYFSYDVKMKEKGDIPEGYSVSREKKERFSLILESASTNQTSMYLCASSFFGGSYEQYFGPGTRLTVT.

This clone has more than one count but fewer than ten. The chain recombines TRBV10-3 with TRBJ1-5, with TRBD1 identical over 10 bases. This CDR3 is built from 14 residues. V lost 10 bases and J lost 3; bases outside the gene matches: 6. The germline CDR1 and CDR2 sequences are ENHRY and SYGVKD. The CDR3 reads CATGTGVNNQPQHF. The CDR3 nucleotides read TGTGCCACCGGGACAGGGGTAAACAATCAGCCCCAGCATTTT.

The chain employs TRBV4-2 and TRBJ2-3; 7 bases fit TRBD2. Germline V gene data show CDR1 as LGHNA and CDR2 as YNFKEQ. With 1 base clipped from V and 5 bases from J, the junction kept 9 bases outside the gene matches. This CDR3 has 16 residues. The CDR3 sequence: CASSQVGGTSVDTQYF. CDR3 coding DNA: TGTGCCAGCAGCCAAGTAGGCGGAACTAGCGTAGATACGCAGTATTTT.

The chain combines TRBV7-2 with TRBJ1-2; possible D gene TRBD1, 5 bases. Trimming removed 1 base at V and 6 bases at J, with 18 bases between. Germline V CDR1 and CDR2: SGHTA, FQGNSA. The CDR3 is made up of 16 amino acids. DNA for the CDR3: TGTGCCAGCAGCTTAGGGGGCGGGGAGAGTTGGAATGGCTACACCTTC. Translated: CASSLGGGESWNGYTF.

This sequence joins TRBV6-5 and TRBJ1-2, with TRBD1 identical over 9 bases. Looked up from germline, CDR1 is MNHEY and CDR2 is SVGAGI. The CDR3 runs to 15 residues. V lost 5 bases and J lost 6; bases outside the gene matches: 10. The CDR3 is CASSRVSTGGNGYTF. CDR3 nucleotide sequence: TGTGCCAGCAGTAGAGTGTCGACAGGGGGGAATGGCTACACCTTC.

The chain employs TRBV28 and TRBJ2-6, with D possibly TRBD1 on 5 matching bases. Trimming shortened V by 2 bases and J by 1 base, and 6 bases separated the two germline ends. Germline assignment: CDR1 MDHEN and CDR2 SYDVKM. This CDR3 has 15 amino acids. The CDR3 DNA sequence: TGTGCCAGCAGTTTAAGGGGATCTGGGGCCAACGTCCTGACTTTC. It codes for CASSLRGSGANVLTF.

This clone was counted once. This rearrangement joins TRBV5-1 to TRBJ1-5; possibly TRBD1 for D (5 bases). V was shortened by 4 bases and J by 6 bases, with 14 bases between the two germline ends. The germline V gene has CDR1 SGHRS and CDR2 YFSETQ. This CDR3 has 14 amino acids. In nucleotides, the CDR3 is TGCGCCAGCAGCACCGGAGGGGACGGTCAGCCCCAGCATTTT. Protein sequence: CASSTGGDGQPQHF.

The gene calls are TRBV4-2 and TRBJ2-7; 8 bases agree with TRBD1. Losses at the gene ends were 5 bases for V and 5 bases for J; bases not matched to a gene: 17. The V gene's germline CDR1 is LGHNA and CDR2 YNFKEQ. CDR3 length: 17 amino acids. This CDR3 reads CASSALDRVLERDEQYF. CDR3 nucleotides: TGTGCCAGCAGCGCCCTGGACAGGGTACTTGAGAGAGACGAGCAGTACTTC.

CDR3 DNA sequence: TGTGCCAGCAGCGGACAGGGAGCAGCCAAAAACATTCAGTACTTC. This codes for CASSGQGAAKNIQYF. The V gene is TRBV6-5, the J gene TRBJ2-4, with 8 bases lining up with TRBD1. Germline V gene data show CDR1 as MNHEY and CDR2 as SVGAGI. The V segment lost 6 bases and the J segment 0 bases; nucleotides outside the gene matches: 4. This CDR3 is built from 15 residues.